Here is one T cell receptor (beta chain) with its context. Its antigen remains unknown. This entry comes from a study of cytomegalovirus exposure and HLA in healthy donors. Study summary: A previous analysis identified 95 million to 130 million unique TCR beta sequences derived from 180 million or so T cells.

With V trimmed by 5 bases and J by 9 bases, 10 bases remained unmatched. In germline, CDR1 is LNHDA, CDR2 SQIVND (reference sequence). The CDR3 runs 16 residues. Findings of the study overall: Diagnosis of cytomegalovirus status made by the classifier reportedly showed high specificity and sensitivity.

Primers: 60 Vbeta forward and 13 Jbeta reverse. Profiling relied on immunoSEQ multiplex PCR, and the TCRdb table lists in-frame clones only, not all of them. The repertoire includes about 130,000 clones, 80% of them detected once, and more than 2.5% sits in the top ten. The sequenced material came from PBMCs. The chain recombines TRBV19 with TRBJ2-1, with 13 bases matching TRBD2. This receptor was identified in a male donor in good health and CMV-seronegative. The CDR3, as DNA: TGTGCCAGTAGTCAACGGGGGACTAGCGGGAAGAGTGAGCAGTTCTTC. Translated, it gives CASSQRGTSGKSEQFF.